What follows are 29 T cell receptor beta chains derived from one specimen sequenced in a study of T cell clonality in common variable immunodeficiency. Here immunoSEQ multiplex PCR was the method, and the copy in TCRdb shows in-frame clones only, minus some. The sample yields 50,000 to 60,000 clones, without any singletons. The material sequenced was peripheral blood mononuclear cells. The receptors were gathered from a person aged 18 to 70 in good health.

This clone was counted many times. The read ends 3 residues shy of where the CDR3 ends; the end is completed using the germline J gene. The chain has TRBV6-1 and TRBJ2-1, with 10 bases lining up with TRBD1. The CDR3 is made up of 15 amino acids. Losses at the gene ends were 4 bases for V and 7 bases for J; bases not matched to a gene: 7. Germline values: CDR1 MNHNS, CDR2 SASEGT. The CDR3: CASSAVGTGVNEQFF. The covered CDR3 bases are TGTGCCAGCAGTGCGGTGGGGACAGGGGTTAATGAG.

This clone was picked up many times. The DNA ends 3 residues before the CDR3 does, and the rest of the CDR3 is filled in from the germline J gene. This chain uses TRBV2 with TRBJ1-4; TRBD1 might be the D (6 bases). This CDR3 contains 15 residues. The V and J ends lost 6 bases and 0 bases respectively, with 11 bases between them. Germline CDR1 and CDR2: SNHLY and FYNNEI. The CDR3 protein is CASRTQGATNEKLFF. CDR3 DNA, as far as it was read: TGTGCCAGCAGAACACAGGGAGCAACTAATGAAAAA.

This clone showed up many times. The read is 3 residues too short to cover the CDR3 end, so that end is filled in from the germline J gene. The chain employs TRBV7-2 and TRBJ2-5, with D possibly TRBD1 on 5 matching bases. V lost 5 bases to trimming and J lost 5 bases, with 12 bases between them. Germline lookup yields CDR1 SGHTA and CDR2 FQGNSA. This CDR3 spans 13 amino acids. The covered CDR3 bases are TGTGCCAGCAGCCAGGGCTCATGGGAGACC. It specifies CASSQGSWET. The complete CDR3 protein is CASSQGSWETQYF.

This clone was found many times. The read is 3 residues too short to cover the CDR3 end, so that end is filled in from the germline J gene. V is TRBV7-9 and J is TRBJ1-1; D may be TRBD1 (5 bases). The germline V gene encodes CDR1 SEHNR and CDR2 FQNEAQ (reference sequence). The CDR3 consists of 12 residues. V was clipped by 4 bases and J by 5 bases, with 8 bases between them. CDR3 DNA (partial): TGTGCCAGCAGCTCCCGGGGGACTGAA. It yields the protein CASSSRGTE. The full CDR3 protein reads CASSSRGTEAFF.

In this sample, this clone turned up many times. The missing CDR3 end, 3 residues past where the read stops, is filled in from the germline J gene. The V gene is TRBV7-9, the J gene TRBJ2-2; D is unclear. Germline V gene lookup returns CDR1 SEHNR and CDR2 FQNEAQ (reference sequence). The V and J ends lost 1 base and 2 bases respectively, with 5 bases between them. This CDR3 is built from 14 residues. CDR3: CASSLDTNTGELFF. CDR3 bases read: TGTGCCAGCAGCTTAGACACAAACACCGGGGAG.

This clone has ten or more counts. Coverage ceases 3 residues before the CDR3 finishes, and the germline J gene fills in the end. The chain combines TRBV4-1 with TRBJ2-7; D possibly corresponds to TRBD1 (6 bases). The CDR3 covers 14 residues. The germline CDR1 and CDR2 sequences are MGHRA and YSYEKL. V shed 2 bases and J shed 2 bases, with 10 bases lying between them. CDR3 DNA (partial): TGCGCCAGCAGCCAATACCGGGACACCTACGAG. Its protein is CASSQYRDTYE. The whole CDR3 reads CASSQYRDTYEQYF.

This clone was recorded at least ten times. The CDR3 goes on 3 residues after the read ends, and that part is filled in from the germline J gene. This sequence joins TRBV9 and TRBJ2-2, with TRBD2 identical over 7 bases. The CDR3 totals 15 residues. Germline values: CDR1 SGDLS, CDR2 YYNGEE. J gave up 5 bases and V 0 bases, and 4 bases lay outside the gene matches. The sequenced CDR3 bases are TGTGCCAGCAGCGTAGGGGGGGGTTTAACCGGGGAG. Amino acid sequence: CASSVGGGLTGE. The complete CDR3 reads CASSVGGGLTGELFF.

This clone was seen at least ten times. The read halts 3 residues ahead of the CDR3 end, with the missing end drawn from the germline J gene. The V gene is TRBV7-2, the J gene TRBJ2-7; tentatively, D is TRBD1 (6 bases). The V end lost 5 bases, the J end lost 2 bases, and 16 bases lay between the germline ends. Germline lookup yields CDR1 SGHTA and CDR2 FQGNSA. The CDR3 runs 15 residues. The sequenced part of the CDR3 DNA is TGTGCCAGCAGCCTAGGGCAGGGGAACACCTACGAG. Translating gives CASSLGQGNTYE. The full CDR3 is CASSLGQGNTYEQYF. Using reference TRBV7-2 and TRBJ2-7 for the parts outside the CDR3, the full variable domain is GAGVSQSPSNKVTEKGKDVELRCDPISGHTALYWYRQSLGQGLEFLIYFQGNSAPDKSGLPSDRFSAERTGGSVSTLTIQRTQQEDSAVYLCASSLGQGNTYEQYFGPGTRLTVT.

This clone was seen a few times. The sequenced fragment ends 3 residues before the CDR3 boundary, so the rest is inferred from the germline J gene. The chain employs TRBV7-2 and TRBJ2-5, with TRBD1 identical over 7 bases. The trim removed 5 bases at V and 5 bases at J, leaving 8 bases unmatched. From germline, CDR1 is SGHTA and CDR2 FQGNSA. The CDR3 is 14 amino acids. The CDR3 DNA, read in part, is TGTGCCAGCAGCGCTATAGGGGGCGAGGAGACC. Translating it yields CASSAIGGEET. The full CDR3 protein reads CASSAIGGEETQYF.

Judged by abundance, this clone is medium-sized (0.01 to 0.1%). The sequence runs out 3 residues before the end of the CDR3; the remainder is reconstructed from the germline J gene. The chain uses TRBV20-1 and TRBJ2-5; a possible D gene is TRBD2 (5 bases). The germline CDR1 and CDR2 sequences are DFQATT and SNEGSKA (reference sequence). This CDR3 has 12 amino acids. The V end was cut by 6 bases, the J end by 3 bases, with 11 bases between. The sequenced CDR3 bases are TGCAGTGCCCCCGAGAGGGAAGAGACC. This gives the protein CSAPEREET. The CDR3 reads in full as CSAPEREETQYF.

Only a few counts were recorded for this clone. The read gets to within 3 residues of the CDR3 end, and the germline J gene fills in the rest. J is TRBJ2-1 and V is TRBV19; perhaps TRBD2 as D (7 bases). Looked up from germline, CDR1 is LNHDA and CDR2 is SQIVND (reference sequence). Trimming stripped 2 bases from V and 7 bases from J, with 15 bases between. The CDR3 loop spans 15 amino acids. CDR3 DNA (partial): TGTGCCAGTAGTATAACCGGGGGGCCGCTTAATGAG. Protein sequence: CASSITGGPLNE. In full, the CDR3 reads CASSITGGPLNEQFF.

There are many counts of this clone. The read ends 3 residues before the CDR3 terminus; that terminus is restored from the germline J gene. The V and J genes are TRBV10-3 and TRBJ2-1; 13 nucleotides match TRBD2. Germline CDR1 ENHRY, CDR2 SYGVKD. The ends lost 6 bases at V and 9 bases at J; junction bases unmatched: 11. The CDR3 totals 16 residues. The CDR3 sequence: CAIRGTSGTLGGEQFF. The sequenced CDR3 bases are TGTGCCATCAGGGGGACTAGCGGGACCCTTGGAGGTGAG.

This clone was seen at least ten times. The CDR3 is CASSLAVLIGGYTF. The part of the CDR3 DNA that was read is TGTGCCAGCAGCTTAGCTGTACTCATCGGGGGC. This chain uses TRBV7-9 with TRBJ1-2; D gene ambiguous. The missing CDR3 end, 3 residues past where the read stops, is filled in from the germline J gene. This CDR3 comprises 14 residues. The V gene's germline CDR1 is SEHNR and CDR2 FQNEAQ (reference sequence).

This clone showed up many times. The CDR3 goes on 3 residues after the read ends, and that part is filled in from the germline J gene. The chain links TRBV5-1 to TRBJ2-1; 8 positions match TRBD1. V lost 2 bases, J lost 6 bases, and 4 bases stayed unmatched. Per the germline V gene, CDR1 is SGHRS and CDR2 is YFSETQ. CDR3 length equals 14 residues. CDR3 DNA (partial): TGCGCCAGCAGCTTCCGGACAGGGTTCAATGAG. Protein: CASSFRTGFNE. The full CDR3 protein reads CASSFRTGFNEQFF.

With regard to this clone: With the read ending 3 residues before the CDR3 end, the germline J gene is used to fill in that end. This chain connects TRBV2 to TRBJ2-1, with TRBD2 identical over 8 bases. Trimming took 6 bases from V and 8 from J; bases not matched to a gene: 12. Germline loops: CDR1 SNHLY, CDR2 FYNNEI. This CDR3 is 15 amino acids long. The CDR3 loop reads CASRKLAGPGDEQFF. CDR3 DNA (partial): TGTGCCAGCAGGAAGTTAGCGGGACCAGGGGATGAG.

This clone was seen many times. The CDR3 end lies 3 residues beyond the end of the read and is filled in from the germline J gene. This sequence joins TRBV2 and TRBJ2-2; 11 nucleotides match TRBD2. V dropped 6 bases and J dropped 7; count of bases not matched to a gene: 7. The CDR3 runs 15 residues. Germline V CDR1 and CDR2: SNHLY, FYNNEI. The CDR3: CASSIAGGLFGELFF. The DNA read from the CDR3 is TGTGCCAGCAGCATAGCGGGAGGGCTCTTCGGGGAG.

This clone came up many times. Coverage ceases 3 residues before the CDR3 finishes, and the germline J gene fills in the end. This chain links TRBV30 with TRBJ2-3; 8 bases match TRBD1. Germline CDR1 is GTSNPN and CDR2 is SVGIG (reference sequence). The CDR3 extends over 15 amino acids. The V gene end was trimmed by 2 bases and the J gene end by 0 bases; junction bases not matched to a gene: 4. CDR3 loop: CAWSWGQASTDTQYF. The sequenced part of the CDR3 DNA is TGTGCCTGGAGTTGGGGACAGGCTAGCACAGATACG.

At least ten counts were recorded for this clone. The read ends 3 residues early relative to the CDR3; the germline J gene fills the gap. The chain joins TRBV2 to TRBJ1-1; 8 bases agree with TRBD1. Trimming cost V 5 bases and J 5 bases; bases outside gene matches: 7. This CDR3 spans 14 amino acids. Germline V gene lookup returns CDR1 SNHLY and CDR2 FYNNEI. The CDR3 spells CASSLKGQGTEAFF. The sequenced CDR3 bases are TGTGCCAGCAGTCTTAAAGGACAGGGAACTGAA. Drawing the rest from reference TRBV2 and TRBJ1-1, the complete variable domain is EPEVTQTPSHQVTQMGQEVILRCVPISNHLYFYWYRQILGQKVEFLVSFYNNEISEKSEIFDDQFSVERPDGSNFTLKIRSTKLEDSAMYFCASSLKGQGTEAFFGQGTRLTVV.

In its sample, this clone was seen many times. Read coverage stops 3 residues before the CDR3 terminus; the germline J gene supplies the remainder. The rearrangement links TRBV2 to TRBJ2-7, with 7 bases aligning to TRBD2. The CDR3 runs 14 residues. Per germline, CDR1 SNHLY and CDR2 FYNNEI. Losses at the gene ends were 7 bases for V and 3 bases for J; bases not matched to a gene: 9. The CDR3 sequence: CASITTGGSYEQYF. Incomplete CDR3 DNA: TGTGCCAGCATTACCACGGGCGGGAGCTACGAG.

This clone was seen at least ten times. The read terminates 3 residues before the CDR3 end, so the remaining end is supplied by the germline J gene. This chain connects TRBV19 to TRBJ1-4; weak D call: TRBD1 (6 bases). The CDR3 contains 14 residues. V dropped 7 bases and J dropped 4 bases, with 13 bases sitting between them. CDR1 is LNHDA and CDR2 is SQIVND in the germline V gene (reference sequence). The chain's CDR3 is CASKPDRNNEKLFF. The CDR3 DNA, read in part, is TGTGCCAGTAAACCCGACAGGAATAATGAAAAA.

This clone was counted ten times or more. The read falls 3 residues short of the CDR3 end, and the missing part is taken from the germline J gene. The gene calls are TRBV5-4 and TRBJ2-7; 12 nucleotides agree with TRBD2. CDR1 is SGHNT and CDR2 is YYREEE in the germline V gene (reference sequence). The V and J ends lost 3 bases and 4 bases, in that order; junction bases with no gene match: 2. The CDR3 covers 14 residues. The CDR3 DNA, read in part, is TGTGCCAGCAGCTCTAGCGGGAGGGTATACGAG. Translating it yields CASSSSGRVYE. The full CDR3 is CASSSSGRVYEQYF.

This clone was counted many times. Coverage ceases 3 residues before the CDR3 finishes, and the germline J gene fills in the end. The chain carries TRBV3-1 (or the pseudogene TRBV3-2) and TRBJ2-5; 9 bases are a match to TRBD1. The J segment lost 2 bases and the V segment lost 1 base, leaving 2 bases of the junction unmatched. Germline CDR1 reads LGHDT; CDR2 reads YNNKEL (reference sequence). This CDR3 has 15 residues. Partial CDR3 DNA: TGTGCCAGCAGCCAAGCCGGGACAGGGCAAGAGACC. It is translated as CASSQAGTGQET. The whole CDR3 sequence is CASSQAGTGQETQYF.

This clone was detected ten times or more. The read ends 3 residues early relative to the CDR3; the germline J gene fills the gap. The J gene is TRBJ1-1, the V gene TRBV11-3; 7 bases line up with TRBD1. Trimming cost V 1 base and J 5 bases; bases outside gene matches: 4. Looked up from germline, CDR1 is SGHNT and CDR2 is YENEEA. CDR3 length equals 14 residues. The CDR3 DNA, read in part, is TGTGCCAGCAGCTTAGGACAGGGTGAAACTGAA. This gives the protein CASSLGQGETE. The full CDR3 sequence reads CASSLGQGETEAFF.

The sample holds many counts of this clone. The CDR3 end is not reached by the read, which stops 3 residues before it; the germline J gene fills it in. The V call is TRBV29-1, the J call TRBJ2-1; TRBD2 matches at 15 bases. Germline CDR1 reads SQVTM; CDR2 reads ANQGSEA. The CDR3 consists of 18 residues. V shed 5 bases, J shed 2 bases, and the junction held 10 bases outside the gene matches. CDR3 DNA, as far as it was read: TGCAGCGTTCGGGGAGGACTAGCGGGAGGGCCCACCTACAATGAG. Translation gives CSVRGGLAGGPTYNE. The entire CDR3 protein reads CSVRGGLAGGPTYNEQFF.

This clone was detected many times. The observed sequence ends 3 residues before the CDR3 terminus, with the missing tail filled in from the germline J gene. This chain links TRBV7-6 with TRBJ1-4; perhaps TRBD1 as D (5 bases). Germline V gene lookup returns CDR1 SGHVS and CDR2 FNYEAQ. This CDR3 region has 13 residues. The CDR3 loop reads CASSSQRQLKLFF. The sequenced part of the CDR3 DNA is TGTGCCAGCAGCTCTCAAAGACAGTTGAAA.

This clone was seen many times. The missing CDR3 end, 3 residues past where the read stops, is filled in from the germline J gene. This sequence joins TRBV11-1 and TRBJ2-3; D unresolved. Germline V gene lookup returns CDR1 SGHAT and CDR2 FQDESV (reference sequence). The CDR3 runs to 14 residues. V lost 1 base to trimming and J lost 0 bases, with 5 bases between them. CDR3 DNA (partial): TGTGCCAGCAGCTTAGACGGGAGCACAGATACG. Protein product: CASSLDGSTDT. The entire CDR3 reads CASSLDGSTDTQYF.

In this sample, this clone turned up many times. The read falls 3 residues short of the CDR3 end, and the missing part is taken from the germline J gene. The same CDR3 can be traced to other DNA sequences in this sample. The chain joins TRBV19 to TRBJ2-7, with 9 bases matching TRBD2. This CDR3 has 14 residues. J was trimmed by 3 bases and V by 3 bases; bases with no gene match: 3. Germline V gene lookup returns CDR1 LNHDA and CDR2 SQIVND (reference sequence). The chain's CDR3 is CASSISSGIYEQYF. Partial CDR3 DNA: TGTGCCAGTAGTATTTCTAGCGGGATCTACGAG. The full variable domain, its missing parts supplied by reference TRBV19 and TRBJ2-7, is DGGITQSPKYLFRKEGQNVTLSCEQNLNHDAMYWYRQDPGQGLRLIYYSQIVNDFQKGDIAEGYSVSREKKESFPLTVTSAQKNPTAFYLCASSISSGIYEQYFGPGTRLTVT.

Ten or more counts support this clone. The DNA read from the CDR3 is TGTGCCTGGAGTACAATATCCTACGAG. It specifies CAWSTISYE. The entire CDR3 is CAWSTISYEQYF. The chain carries TRBV30 and TRBJ2-7; D gene uncertain. The read comes to an end 3 residues before the CDR3 does, leaving the germline J gene to fill in the end. V lost 2 bases, J lost 1 base, and 6 bases lay in between. CDR3 length: 12 amino acids. Per the germline V gene, CDR1 is GTSNPN and CDR2 is SVGIG (reference sequence).

This clone occurred many times. The DNA ends 3 residues before the CDR3 does, and the rest of the CDR3 is filled in from the germline J gene. The chain links TRBV5-1 to TRBJ1-5; a weak D match, TRBD1 (5 bases). Germline CDR1 is SGHRS and CDR2 is YFSETQ. V was shortened by 0 bases and J by 3 bases, with 10 bases between the two germline ends. The CDR3 has 15 residues. CDR3 region: CASSLVGGFNQPQHF. The part of the CDR3 DNA that was read is TGCGCCAGCAGCTTGGTGGGGGGATTCAATCAGCCC.